This entry features one TCR beta chain sequence. The target antigen is unknown. ViraFEST assay sequencing came after antigen-specific CD4+ T cells were expanded with viral peptide pools. Following an approximately 10-day culture, CD4+ T cells were purified. Neither prior SARS-CoV-2 infection nor positive nucleocapsid antibodies were present in the vaccine recipients. The record originates from a study of vaccination effects on CD4 cells after COVID-19. Whole-study context: Participants got two doses of BNT162b2 or mRNA-1273 vaccine.

General study results and limits: Marked clonal contraction was seen late after vaccination (in both infection- and vaccine-induced clones). Relatively few convalescent patients took part in the study, which had no early post-infection timepoints. Healthy vaccinees' vaccine-induced clones included only 1 of 255 cross-reacting with common cold coronaviruses.

TCRdb keeps only in-frame clones here, not all; method: immunoSEQ multiplex PCR. Seen here are roughly 33,000 clones, 73% observed once, and the top ten hold approximately 30%. The source material was CD4+ T cells from PBMCs cultured with HCoV-OC43 spike peptides, sampled before COVID-19 vaccination. Subset reported: HCoV-OC43 spike overlapping peptide pool stimulation. The TCR originated in a human donor who received a COVID-19 vaccine.

CDR3 nucleotide sequence: TGTGCCAGCAGTCCGACAGGGGCCTACGAGCAGTACTTC. Translated: CASSPTGAYEQYF. The chain combines TRBV6-2 or TRBV6-3 with TRBJ2-7; TRBD1 agrees at 8 bases. After removal of 5 bases from V and 2 bases from J, the junction contained 2 bases not matched to a gene. The CDR3 runs 13 residues. Germline CDR1 reads MNHEY; CDR2 reads SVGEGT.